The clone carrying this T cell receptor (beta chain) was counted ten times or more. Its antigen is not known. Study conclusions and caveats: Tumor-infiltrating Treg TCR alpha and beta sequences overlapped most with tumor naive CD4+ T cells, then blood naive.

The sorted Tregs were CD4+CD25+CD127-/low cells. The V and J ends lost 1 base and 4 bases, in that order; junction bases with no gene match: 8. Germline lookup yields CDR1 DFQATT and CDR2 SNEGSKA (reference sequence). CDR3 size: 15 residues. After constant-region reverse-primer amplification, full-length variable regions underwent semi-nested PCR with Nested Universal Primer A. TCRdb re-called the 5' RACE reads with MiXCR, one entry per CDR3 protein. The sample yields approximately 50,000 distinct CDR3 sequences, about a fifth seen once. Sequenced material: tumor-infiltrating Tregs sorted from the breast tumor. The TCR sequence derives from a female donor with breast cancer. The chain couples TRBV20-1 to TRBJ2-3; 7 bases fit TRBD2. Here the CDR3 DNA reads TGCAGTGCTAGAGCCGGCGGGAGCTCCCCAGATACGCAGTATTTT. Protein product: CSARAGGSSPDTQYF.